Many counts were recorded for the clone carrying this TCR beta chain. Antigen specificity is unknown. It was with unique molecular identifiers that the TCRbeta library was prepared. A single record per CDR3 protein comes from TCRdb applying MiXCR to the PCR reads. This table has around 490,000 distinct CDR3 sequences, roughly 11% appearing once. The sample originates from a study of T-cell reconstitution after alpha-beta-depleted transplantation in children. There are 15 residues in the CDR3. V shed 4 bases and J 7 bases; nucleotides not matched to a gene: 11. CDR1 is SGHRS and CDR2 is YFSETQ in the germline V gene. Study conclusions and caveats: Several hundred rapidly expanded clones from non-depleted graft cells reportedly supplied alpha-beta T cells about two months post-transplant. After one year, T-cell counts and TCRbeta diversity mostly came from new T cells.

Specimen: PBMCs, mostly from graft donor cells, collected 180 days after TCRalphabeta/CD19-depleted stem cell transplant. The TCR sequence derives from a female patient aged 2-15 years who had a stem cell transplant for aplastic anemia, so the T cells may come from the graft donor. V is TRBV5-1 and J is TRBJ2-1; 7 nucleotides align to TRBD2. The DNA of the CDR3 is TGCGCCAGCAGCGTAACCGGGACTACCCGAAATGAGCAGTTCTTC. Translated: CASSVTGTTRNEQFF.